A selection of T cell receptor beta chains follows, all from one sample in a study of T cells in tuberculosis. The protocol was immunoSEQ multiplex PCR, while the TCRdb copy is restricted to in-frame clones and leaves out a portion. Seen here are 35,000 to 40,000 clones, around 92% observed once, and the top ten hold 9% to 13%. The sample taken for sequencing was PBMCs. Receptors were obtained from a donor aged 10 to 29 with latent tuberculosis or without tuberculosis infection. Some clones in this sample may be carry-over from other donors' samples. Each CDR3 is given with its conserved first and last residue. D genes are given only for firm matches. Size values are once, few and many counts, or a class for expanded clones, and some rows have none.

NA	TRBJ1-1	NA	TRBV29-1	TGCAGCGTTGCAGGGCCGAACACTGAAGCTTTCTTT	CSVAGPNTEAFF
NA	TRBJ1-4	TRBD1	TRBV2	TGTGCCAGCAGCGAGACAGGGGTTAGTGAAAAACTGTTTTTT	CASSETGVSEKLFF
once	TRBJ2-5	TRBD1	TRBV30	TGTGCCTGGAGTGTAAAGGCAGGGGGCGAAGAGACCCAGTACTTC	CAWSVKAGGEETQYF
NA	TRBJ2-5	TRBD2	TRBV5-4	TGTGCCAGTAGCTCCCTTGTAGCGGGGCAAGAGACCCAGTACTTC	CASSSLVAGQETQYF
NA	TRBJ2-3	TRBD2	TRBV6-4	TGTGCCAGCAGTTGGACTAGCGGGGAATCAGATACGCAGTATTTT	CASSWTSGESDTQYF
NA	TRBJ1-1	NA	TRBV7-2	TGTGCCAGCAGCTCCCCCCCTTTAGGGGCCATGAACACTGAAGCTTTCTTT	CASSSPPLGAMNTEAFF
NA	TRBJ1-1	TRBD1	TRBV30	TGTGCCTGGAGTGCCCTTACGACAGGGGGGAACACTGAAGCTTTCTTT	CAWSALTTGGNTEAFF
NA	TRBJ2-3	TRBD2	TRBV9	TGTGCCAGCAGCGTAGAGGGTTGGACTAGCGCTCCAGATACGCAGTATTTT	CASSVEGWTSAPDTQYF
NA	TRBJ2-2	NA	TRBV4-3	TGCGCCAGCAGCCAAGGACGTGGGCGGGGTACCGGGGAGCTGTTTTTT	CASSQGRGRGTGELFF
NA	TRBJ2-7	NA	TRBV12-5	TGTGCTAGTGGTTCCTCGGGGTCCAACGAGCAGTACTTC	CASGSSGSNEQYF
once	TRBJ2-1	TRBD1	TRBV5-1	TGCGCCAGCAGCTTGGACGGACAGGGGCTAAATGAGCAGTTCTTC	CASSLDGQGLNEQFF
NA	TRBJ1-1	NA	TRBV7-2	TGTGCCAGCAGCTTAGGATTTGGGGGCGCTATGAACACTGAAGCTTTCTTT	CASSLGFGGAMNTEAFF
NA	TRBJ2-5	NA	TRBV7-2	TGTGCCAGCAGCTTTGGTAGCGAGACCCAGTACTTC	CASSFGSETQYF
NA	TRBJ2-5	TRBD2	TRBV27	TGTGCCAGCAAGGATGGAAAAGCGGGGGCTCGGGAGACCCAGTACTTC	CASKDGKAGARETQYF
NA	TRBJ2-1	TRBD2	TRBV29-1	TGCAGCGTTCCGGCGGGGGGGCACGAGCAGTTCTTC	CSVPAGGHEQFF
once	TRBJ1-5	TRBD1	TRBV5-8	TGTGCCAGTACGGGACAGGGGGTTGGGGTTGGCAATCAGCCCCAGCATTTT	CASTGQGVGVGNQPQHF
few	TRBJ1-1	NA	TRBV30	TGTGCCTGGAAGGAGGGCCTCATGAACACTGAAGCTTTCTTT	CAWKEGLMNTEAFF
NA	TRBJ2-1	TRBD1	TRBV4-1	TGCGCCAGCAGCCAAACCAACACCAGACAGGGCAATGAGCAGTTCTTC	CASSQTNTRQGNEQFF
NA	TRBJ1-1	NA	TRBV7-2	TGTGCCAGCAGCTTAGGGTCAGATCCTTATGAAGCTTTCTTT	CASSLGSDPYEAFF
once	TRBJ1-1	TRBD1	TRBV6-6	TGTGCCAGCAGTTACCAACGGGACAGGGGCCCTGAAGCTTTCTTT	CASSYQRDRGPEAFF
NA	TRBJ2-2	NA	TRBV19	TGTGCCAGTCGTTTTCGAGCGAACACCGGGGAGCTGTTTTTT	CASRFRANTGELFF
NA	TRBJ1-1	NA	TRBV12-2	TGTGCAAGTCGCTTCCTCCGGTCGACTAAAGCTTTCTTT	CASRFLRSTKAFF